This T cell receptor (beta chain) was captured in a study of T-cell memory formation after mild COVID-19. Study background: Largely, the TCR clusters proved donor specific.

Overall study findings and caveats: Shrinking CD4+ clones resided mostly in CM and EM, and CD8+ ones in EMRA.

V was pared by 2 bases and J by 0 bases, with 10 bases between. The length of the CDR3 is 15 residues. Per the germline V gene, CDR1 is MNHEY and CDR2 is SVGAGI. This clonotype was seen a handful of times. No antigen is known for it. 5'RACE, which relied on constant-segment primers, yielded TCR alpha and TCR beta cDNA libraries carrying sample barcodes and UMIs. TCRdb re-called the 5' RACE reads with MiXCR, one entry per CDR3 protein. The sample shows approximately 300,000 distinct CDR3 sequences, 8.2% of them seen only once. The rearrangement links TRBV6-5 to TRBJ1-2, with D perhaps matching TRBD1 (5 bases). Sequences were obtained from PBMCs or a T cell subset sorted from them (not recorded which). The TCR originated in a man aged 18 to 30 who had mild COVID-19 (a few samples of this study predate the infection). Cell type and time point are not known. The CDR3 DNA follows: TGTGCCAGCAGTTACGATACAGGAGCTAACTATGGCTACACCTTC. Translation: CASSYDTGANYGYTF.